The 20 T cell receptor beta chains listed next were all sequenced from one sample in a study of shared clonotypes between healthy human individuals. Assay: immunoSEQ multiplex PCR; the TCRdb copy retains only in-frame clones and omits some. This table holds some 2.3 million clones, just over 90% found once. The sample taken for sequencing was naive CD4+ T cells from PBMCs. Subset specified: CD45RA+ positively selected. The receptors derive from a man younger than 35 in good health. Some clones in this sample may be carry-over from other donors' samples.

This rearrangement joins TRBV4-2 to TRBJ2-6; D not resolved. The germline gives CDR1 LGHNA, CDR2 YNFKEQ. This CDR3 region has 16 residues. V dropped 1 base and J dropped 1 base, with 8 bases sitting between them. The CDR3: CASSQVRRSGANVLTF. The CDR3 bases are TGTGCCAGCAGCCAAGTGAGACGGTCTGGGGCCAACGTCCTGACTTTC.

This CDR3 is CASSQNFRQETQYF. In nucleotides, the CDR3 is TGTGCCAGCAGCCAGAACTTCCGCCAAGAGACCCAGTACTTC. J is TRBJ2-5 and V is TRBV4-2, with D uncertain. This CDR3 has 14 residues. Germline V gene sequence: CDR1 LGHNA, CDR2 YNFKEQ. Trimming pared 3 bases from V and 1 base from J, leaving 9 bases between.

The table lists this clone with a few counts. The genes are TRBV28 and TRBJ2-3; TRBD2 matches 10 bases. J lost 6 bases, V lost 3 bases, and 9 bases had no gene match. Germline CDR1 MDHEN, CDR2 SYDVKM. The CDR3 has 16 residues. The CDR3 loop reads CASSLLAGALWDTQYF. CDR3 DNA sequence: TGTGCCAGCAGTTTGCTAGCGGGAGCCCTCTGGGATACGCAGTATTTT.

This clone has a handful of counts. V is TRBV6-5 and J is TRBJ1-3; D remains unclear. The CDR3 covers 16 residues. V was trimmed by 2 bases and J by 0 bases, leaving 11 bases between them. Germline V gives CDR1 MNHEY, CDR2 SVGAGI. The CDR3 coding sequence is TGTGCCAGCAGTTACGCGATCGCCAGCTCTGGAAACACCATATATTTT. This codes for CASSYAIASSGNTIYF.

V gene TRBV7-2 combines with J gene TRBJ2-5; D possibly matches TRBD1 or TRBD2 (6 bases each). Trimming took 3 bases from V and 2 from J, leaving 16 bases between them. This CDR3 contains 16 residues. Per the germline V gene, CDR1 is SGHTA and CDR2 is FQGNSA. The CDR3 bases are TGTGCCAGCAGCTTCTCAGGGGCCCGGGGGCAAGAGACCCAGTACTTC. It is translated as CASSFSGARGQETQYF.

As concerns this clone: One junction end does not reproduce the germline sequence, and a read error may be involved. V usage is TRBV7-9 and J usage is TRBJ2-1; 10 bases are shared with TRBD2. From germline, CDR1 is SEHNR and CDR2 FQNEAQ (reference sequence). The CDR3 has 15 residues. The CDR3 here is CASSLAGDLYNEQFF. CDR3 bases: TGTGCCAGCAGCCTAGCGGGAGATCTCTACAATGAGCAGTTCTTC.

The chain joins TRBV7-2 to TRBJ1-1; no clear D. Germline V CDR1 and CDR2: SGHTA, FQGNSA. Trimming took 0 bases from V and 0 from J, leaving 8 bases between them. The CDR3 covers 15 residues. CDR3 in DNA: TGTGCCAGCAGCTTAGCTTGGAGTATGAACACTGAAGCTTTCTTT. Its translation: CASSLAWSMNTEAFF.

This sequence joins TRBV5-1 and TRBJ2-2; TRBD1 matches at 8 bases. The V segment lost 7 bases and the J segment 4 bases; nucleotides outside the gene matches: 9. CDR3 size: 15 residues. CDR1 and CDR2 from the germline V gene are SGHRS and YFSETQ. CDR3 coding DNA: TGCGCCAGCTTAAGTAGGACAGGGTCCACCGGGGAGCTGTTTTTT. Translating gives CASLSRTGSTGELFF.

This chain joins TRBV7-3 and TRBJ2-3, with 12 bases lining up with TRBD2. The ends lost 4 bases at V and 4 bases at J; junction bases unmatched: 6. This CDR3 region has 16 residues. The germline V gene has CDR1 SGHTA and CDR2 FQGTGA. The CDR3 DNA reads TGTGCCAGCAGCTCTAGCGGGAGGGCAGGGGCAGATACGCAGTATTTT. Protein sequence: CASSSSGRAGADTQYF.

The chain carries TRBV4-1 and TRBJ2-7; D remains unclear. CDR1 is MGHRA, CDR2 YSYEKL, per germline. Trimming stripped 1 base from V and 3 bases from J, with 10 bases between. The CDR3 sequence is 14 residues long. The CDR3 coding sequence is TGCGCCAGCAGCCAAGGACGGAAGGACTACGAGCAGTACTTC. Translating it yields CASSQGRKDYEQYF.

The V gene is TRBV9, the J gene TRBJ2-7; D is ambiguous. This CDR3 spans 14 amino acids. Germline CDR1 SGDLS, CDR2 YYNGEE. V was cut by 0 bases and J by 6 bases, with 13 bases left in between. The CDR3 nucleotides are TGTGCCAGCAGCGTAGTAGGGTCCGGGCTCGAGCAGTACTTC. The encoded protein is CASSVVGSGLEQYF.

The V and J genes are TRBV5-1 and TRBJ2-1; 11 nucleotides agree with TRBD1. Unmatched junction bases numbered 10, after V lost 4 bases and J lost 7 bases. This CDR3 has 16 amino acids. Germline CDR1 SGHRS, CDR2 YFSETQ. CDR3 loop: CASSPGGQGAMNEQFF. The CDR3 DNA reads TGCGCCAGCAGCCCGGGAGGACAGGGGGCTATGAATGAGCAGTTCTTC. Full variable domain (outside the CDR3, taken from reference TRBV5-1 and TRBJ2-1): KAGVTQTPRYLIKTRGQQVTLSCSPISGHRSVSWYQQTPGQGLQFLFEYFSETQRNKGNFPGRFSGRQFSNSRSEMNVSTLELGDSALYLCASSPGGQGAMNEQFFGPGTRLTVL.

The chain employs TRBV28 and TRBJ2-7; a possible D gene is TRBD2 (6 bases). Trimming left V 4 bases short and J 2 bases short, with 12 bases between. The CDR3 loop spans 14 amino acids. Germline loops: CDR1 MDHEN, CDR2 SYDVKM. Written as DNA, the CDR3 is TGTGCCAGCAGTTCAGAGGGAGGCACCTACGAGCAGTACTTC. Residues: CASSSEGGTYEQYF.

The genes are TRBV7-9 and TRBJ2-5; unclear D gene. This CDR3 spans 15 amino acids. The V end was cut by 1 base, the J end by 2 bases, with 11 bases between. The germline V gene encodes CDR1 SEHNR and CDR2 FQNEAQ (reference sequence). The CDR3 region has the DNA TGTGCCAGCAGCTTAGTATTGGGCCGGCAAGAGACCCAGTACTTC. Amino acid sequence: CASSLVLGRQETQYF.

The chain recombines TRBV7-9 with TRBJ2-2, with D perhaps TRBD2 (5 bases). The germline V gene has CDR1 SEHNR and CDR2 FQNEAQ (reference sequence). Trimming removed 7 bases from V and 4 bases from J, with 16 bases in between. This CDR3 region has 15 residues. The CDR3 loop reads CASNWEFQGTGELFF. The CDR3 DNA reads as TGTGCCAGCAACTGGGAGTTTCAAGGCACCGGGGAGCTGTTTTTT.

The genes are TRBV7-6 and TRBJ2-1; D call uncertain. With 5 bases removed from V and 6 bases from J, the gap between germline ends came to 14 bases. The germline V gene has CDR1 SGHVS and CDR2 FNYEAQ. The CDR3 has 14 amino acids. CDR3: CASSPTLVGNEQFF. The CDR3, as DNA: TGTGCCAGCAGCCCCACTCTGGTAGGCAATGAGCAGTTCTTC.

V is TRBV4-2 and J is TRBJ2-7; either TRBD1 or TRBD2 may fit D (5 bases each). Trimming shortened V by 0 bases and J by 7 bases, and 19 bases separated the two germline ends. The CDR3 covers 16 residues. Germline V gives CDR1 LGHNA, CDR2 YNFKEQ. For the CDR3, the DNA is TGTGCCAGCAGCCAAGAGCCGGCCTGGGGGTCGGGGGAGCAGTACTTC. Translating it yields CASSQEPAWGSGEQYF.

This CDR3 is CASSSNIQREHSTDTQYF. For the CDR3, the DNA is TGTGCCAGCAGCTCCAATATACAGCGGGAGCACAGCACAGATACGCAGTATTTT. The V and J genes are TRBV13 and TRBJ2-3; TRBD2 aligns across 8 bases. J was trimmed by 0 bases and V by 4 bases; bases with no gene match: 12. The V gene's germline CDR1 is PRHDT and CDR2 FYEKMQ (reference sequence). The CDR3 sequence is 18 residues long.

The CDR3 is CASSVTTSGTYNEQFF. DNA of the CDR3: TGTGCCAGCAGCGTTACAACTAGCGGTACCTACAATGAGCAGTTCTTC. The rearrangement uses TRBV9 and TRBJ2-1; 8 nucleotides agree with TRBD2. This CDR3 has 16 residues. The germline CDR1 and CDR2 sequences are SGDLS and YYNGEE. The V segment lost 2 bases and the J segment 2 bases; nucleotides outside the gene matches: 6.

The chain recombines TRBV9 with TRBJ2-5; 9 bases fit TRBD2. The ends lost 2 bases at V and 5 bases at J; junction bases unmatched: 7. This CDR3 comprises 15 residues. Germline lookup yields CDR1 SGDLS and CDR2 YYNGEE. CDR3 nucleotide sequence: TGTGCCAGCAGCGTCCTTAGCGGGGGCGGCGAGACCCAGTACTTC. This sequence encodes CASSVLSGGGETQYF.